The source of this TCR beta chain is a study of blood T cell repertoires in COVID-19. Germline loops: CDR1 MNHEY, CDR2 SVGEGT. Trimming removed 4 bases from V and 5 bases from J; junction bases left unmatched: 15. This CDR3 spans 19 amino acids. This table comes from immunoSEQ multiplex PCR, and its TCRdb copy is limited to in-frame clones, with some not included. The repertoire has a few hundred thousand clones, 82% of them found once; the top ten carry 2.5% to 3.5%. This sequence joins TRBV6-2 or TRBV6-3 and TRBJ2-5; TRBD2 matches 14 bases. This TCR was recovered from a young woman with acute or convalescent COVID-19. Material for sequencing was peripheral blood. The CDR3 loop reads CASSCHPGLAGAACETQYF. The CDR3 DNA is TGTGCCAGCAGTTGCCATCCGGGACTAGCGGGAGCGGCATGCGAGACCCAGTACTTC.